These 11 T cell receptor beta chains were all obtained from the same sample, sequenced in a study of human T cells and chemical hapten exposure. TCRdb re-analysed the RACE reads in MiXCR, keeping a single row per CDR3 protein. The sample shows about 89,000 distinct CDR3 sequences, approximately 11% of them seen only once. Time point defined: patch test 2, 6 weeks after DPC sensitization. Treatment here: therapeutic diphenylcyclopropenone sensitization with weekly scalp DPC. The specimen comprised whole blood, sampled in connection with sensitization to the hapten diphenylcyclopropenone (DPC). These receptors all stem from a man aged 35 to 55 with alopecia areata. Some clones in this sample may be carry-over from other donors' samples.

This clonotype turned up a few times. V usage is TRBV6-6 and J usage is TRBJ2-3, with D perhaps TRBD1 (6 bases). CDR3 length: 14 residues. V was trimmed by 6 bases and J by 0 bases, leaving 10 bases between them. CDR1 and CDR2 from the germline V gene are MNHNY and SVGAGI (reference sequence). The CDR3 reads CASSRGQSTDTQYF. As DNA, the CDR3 is TGTGCCAGCAGCCGCGGACAGAGCACAGATACGCAGTATTTT.

The J gene is TRBJ2-3, the V gene TRBV9; a possible D gene is TRBD2 (5 bases). This CDR3 spans 15 amino acids. Per germline, CDR1 SGDLS and CDR2 YYNGEE. The V end lost 4 bases, the J end lost 9 bases, and 21 bases lay between the germline ends. CDR3 in amino acids: CASSPYGLEGDTQYF. In DNA form, the CDR3 reads TGTGCCAGCAGCCCCTATGGGCTAGAGGGTGACACGCAGTATTTT.

This clonotype was counted between two and nine times. This sequence joins TRBV29-1 and TRBJ2-3; 8 positions match TRBD1. Trimming cost V 8 bases and J 4 bases; bases outside gene matches: 5. The CDR3 has 12 residues. Germline V lookup: CDR1 SQVTM, CDR2 ANQGSEA. CDR3 bases: TGCAGCACGACAGGGGCCCCAGATACGCAGTATTTT. As protein: CSTTGAPDTQYF.

Only a few counts were recorded for this clonotype. This chain connects TRBV28 to TRBJ1-4; 10 bases match TRBD1. The CDR3 length is 17 residues. J was trimmed by 6 bases and V by 4 bases; bases with no gene match: 11. Per the germline V gene, CDR1 is MDHEN and CDR2 is SYDVKM. CDR3 in DNA: TGTGCCAGCAGTTCTAAGCGACAGGGGGCATATGATGAAAAACTGTTTTTT. Translated, it gives CASSSKRQGAYDEKLFF.

The table lists this clonotype with many counts. This chain uses TRBV12-3 or TRBV12-4 with TRBJ1-6, with D hard to call. The ends were cut back, 3 bases at V and 8 bases at J, with 5 bases in the middle. This CDR3 comprises 12 residues. CDR3 bases: TGTGCCAGCAGTTTCGGGGATTCACCCCTCCACTTT. It encodes CASSFGDSPLHF.

The chain has TRBV27 and TRBJ2-7; tentatively, D is TRBD1 (5 bases). With 2 bases removed from V and 6 bases from J, the gap between germline ends came to 14 bases. The CDR3 extends over 14 amino acids. CDR1 MNHEY and CDR2 SMNVEV come from the germline V gene (reference sequence). The CDR3 loop reads CASSLAAGLGEQYF. In DNA, the CDR3 is TGTGCCAGCAGTTTAGCTGCAGGGCTGGGCGAGCAGTACTTC.

The chain combines TRBV19 with TRBJ2-1, with TRBD2 as a possible D gene (5 bases). CDR3 length: 14 amino acids. The germline V gene encodes CDR1 LNHDA and CDR2 SQIVND (reference sequence). Trimming left V 5 bases short and J 4 bases short, with 12 bases between. CDR3 residues: CASSWRALYNEQFF. CDR3 bases: TGTGCCAGTAGTTGGCGGGCCCTTTACAATGAGCAGTTCTTC.

This chain links TRBV11-2 with TRBJ2-1; 10 bases align to TRBD2. Germline lookup yields CDR1 SGHAT and CDR2 FQNNGV. V shed 3 bases, J shed 9 bases, and the junction held 5 bases outside the gene matches. The CDR3 is 14 residues long. CDR3 region: CASSLLAGVGEQFF. CDR3 DNA sequence: TGTGCCAGCAGCTTGCTAGCGGGAGTTGGTGAGCAGTTCTTC.

This clonotype has a handful of counts. The V gene is TRBV19, the J gene TRBJ2-5; a weak D match, TRBD2 (5 bases). Germline V CDR1 and CDR2: LNHDA, SQIVND (reference sequence). The CDR3 contains 13 residues. V was clipped by 5 bases and J by 2 bases, with 9 bases between them. CDR3 nucleotide sequence: TGTGCCAGTAGTTGGAGCGGTCAAGAGACCCAGTACTTC. The encoded protein is CASSWSGQETQYF. The full variable domain, with the rest looked up from reference TRBV19 and TRBJ2-5, is DGGITQSPKYLFRKEGQNVTLSCEQNLNHDAMYWYRQDPGQGLRLIYYSQIVNDFQKGDIAEGYSVSREKKESFPLTVTSAQKNPTAFYLCASSWSGQETQYFGPGTRLLVL.

Only a few counts were recorded for this clonotype. V and J are TRBV27 and TRBJ2-5, with D uncertain. CDR1 and CDR2 from the germline V gene are MNHEY and SMNVEV (reference sequence). Trimming removed 2 bases at V and 4 bases at J, with 17 bases between. The CDR3 runs 16 residues. CDR3 in DNA: TGTGCCAGCAGTTTAGCGACTGCCCGAGGTGGAGAGACCCAGTACTTC. This codes for CASSLATARGGETQYF.

This clonotype was picked up a small number of times. The chain links TRBV11-2 to TRBJ2-5; D may match TRBD1 or TRBD2 (7 bases each). V gave up 4 bases and J gave up 5 bases, with 20 bases separating them. The CDR3 consists of 16 residues. Germline loops: CDR1 SGHAT, CDR2 FQNNGV. The CDR3 DNA sequence: TGTGCCAGCAGCTGGCGACAGGGAGGGACGGGGGAGACCCAGTACTTC. Translating gives CASSWRQGGTGETQYF.